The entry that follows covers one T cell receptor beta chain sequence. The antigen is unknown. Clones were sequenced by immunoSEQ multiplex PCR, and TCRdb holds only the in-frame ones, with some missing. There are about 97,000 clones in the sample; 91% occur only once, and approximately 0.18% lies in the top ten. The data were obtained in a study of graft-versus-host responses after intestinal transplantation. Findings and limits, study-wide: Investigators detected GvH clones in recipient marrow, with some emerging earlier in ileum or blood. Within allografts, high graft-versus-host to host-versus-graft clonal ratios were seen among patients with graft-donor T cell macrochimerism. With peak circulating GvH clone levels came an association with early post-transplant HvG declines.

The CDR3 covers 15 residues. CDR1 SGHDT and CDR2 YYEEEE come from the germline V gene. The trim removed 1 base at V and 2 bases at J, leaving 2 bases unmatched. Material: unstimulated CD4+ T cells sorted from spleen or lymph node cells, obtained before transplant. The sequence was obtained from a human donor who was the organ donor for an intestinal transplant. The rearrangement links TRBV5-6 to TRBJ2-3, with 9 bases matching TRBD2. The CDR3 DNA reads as TGTGCCAGCAGCTTGACTAGCGGGTTCACAGATACGCAGTATTTT. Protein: CASSLTSGFTDTQYF.